These T cell receptor beta chains were read from a single sample in a study of T-cell reconstitution after alpha-beta-depleted transplantation in children. Via MiXCR, TCRdb re-called the PCR reads, giving one row per CDR3 protein. The sample has 260,000 or so distinct CDR3 sequences, around 13% seen once. The source material was PBMCs from the stem cell graft donor, sampled from the stem cell graft. Receptor source: a human donor who donated a stem cell graft to a child with acute lymphoblastic leukemia. Both conserved end residues are part of each CDR3. The order of the fields is V gene, J gene, clone size, D gene, CDR3 protein, CDR3 DNA. A D gene is named only where the DNA matches it firmly. Only some rows state a clone size, as once, few, many or a class for expanded clones.

TRBV14	TRBJ1-1	many	NA	CASSQVGEGEAFF	TGTGCCAGCAGCCAAGTCGGGGAAGGTGAAGCTTTCTTT
TRBV20-1	TRBJ2-3	many	NA	CSALGGGQTDTQYF	TGCAGTGCCCTGGGAGGGGGCCAGACAGATACGCAGTATTTT
TRBV20-1	TRBJ2-6	NA	NA	CSATGGAGANVLTF	TGCAGTGCTACAGGGGGGGCTGGGGCCAACGTCCTGACTTTC
TRBV6-5	TRBJ1-1	many	NA	CASSYSFYGPEAFF	TGTGCCAGCAGTTACTCGTTTTATGGACCTGAAGCTTTCTTT
TRBV7-2	TRBJ2-1	many	NA	CASSLVFGPQGNEQFF	TGTGCCAGCAGCTTGGTGTTTGGACCCCAGGGCAATGAGCAGTTCTTC
TRBV3-1	TRBJ2-3	many	NA	CASSPPKVGIVADTQYF	TGTGCCAGCAGCCCTCCTAAAGTGGGGATCGTAGCAGATACGCAGTATTTT
TRBV28	TRBJ2-2	NA	TRBD1	CASSFIQGSTGELFF	TGTGCCAGCAGTTTCATACAGGGGAGCACCGGGGAGCTGTTTTTT
TRBV11-2	TRBJ2-2	once	NA	CASSFKLGELFF	TGTGCCAGCAGCTTTAAGCTAGGGGAGCTGTTTTTT
TRBV12-3/TRBV12-4	TRBJ1-5	medium-sized	NA	CASSFFGGSSNQPQHF	TGTGCCAGCAGTTTTTTCGGCGGATCGAGCAATCAGCCCCAGCATTTT
TRBV4-3	TRBJ2-5	many	NA	CASSSRPSAGQETQYF	TGCGCCAGCAGCTCGCGCCCCTCGGCAGGACAAGAGACCCAGTACTTC
TRBV4-2	TRBJ2-3	many	NA	CASSQDLDTFDTQYF	TGTGCCAGCAGCCAAGATCTCGACACATTCGATACGCAGTATTTT
TRBV2	TRBJ2-1	many	NA	CASSERASSYNEQFF	TGTGCCAGCAGTGAGAGAGCGTCCTCCTACAATGAGCAGTTCTTC
TRBV28	TRBJ2-3	many	TRBD2	CASSLWAGATDTQYF	TGTGCCAGCAGTTTATGGGCGGGAGCCACAGATACGCAGTATTTT
TRBV5-6	TRBJ1-1	many	NA	CASPSVGRENTEAFF	TGTGCCAGCCCCTCCGTCGGCCGGGAGAACACTGAAGCTTTCTTT
TRBV29-1	TRBJ1-4	many	TRBD1	CSVADRGEKLFF	TGCAGCGTCGCAGACAGGGGTGAAAAACTGTTTTTT
TRBV20-1	TRBJ2-5	many	TRBD1	CSAPGTGGLETQYF	TGCAGTGCTCCAGGGACAGGGGGCTTGGAGACCCAGTACTTC
TRBV20-1	TRBJ1-1	many	NA	CSATIFGGMNTEAFF	TGCAGTGCTACTATTTTTGGGGGTATGAACACTGAAGCTTTCTTT
TRBV6-5	TRBJ1-1	NA	NA	CASSYQQGTEAFF	TGTGCCAGCAGTTACCAACAGGGCACTGAAGCTTTCTTT
TRBV6-2/TRBV6-3	TRBJ1-1	few	NA	CASSYMLQVIF	TGTGCCAGCAGTTACATGCTCCAGGTGATCTTT
TRBV6-1	TRBJ2-2	few	TRBD1	CASSRTGRSVGELFF	TGTGCCAGCAGTAGGACAGGGCGGAGCGTCGGGGAGCTGTTTTTT
TRBV20-1	TRBJ2-2	many	NA	CSARYSGQRSTGELFF	TGCAGTGCTAGATACTCCGGACAAAGATCCACCGGGGAGCTGTTTTTT
TRBV9	TRBJ1-2	many	TRBD1	CASSVVGRGTIGYTF	TGTGCCAGCAGCGTAGTGGGCAGGGGGACCATCGGCTACACCTTC
TRBV21-1	TRBJ2-1	many	NA	CASSFLGGHNEQFF	TGTGCCAGCAGCTTCTTGGGCGGACACAATGAGCAGTTCTTC
TRBV5-4	TRBJ2-6	few	TRBD1	CASSLAYRGIITGANVLTF	TGTGCCAGCAGCTTGGCGTACAGGGGGATTATAACCGGGGCCAACGTCCTGACTTTC
TRBV7-9	TRBJ2-1	NA	TRBD1	CASSPPGQGHVYNEQFF	TGTGCCAGCAGCCCTCCCGGACAGGGCCATGTTTACAATGAGCAGTTCTTC
TRBV6-5	TRBJ1-2	many	NA	CASSTYLLGQGRGYTF	TGTGCCAGCAGTACCTACCTCCTGGGGCAGGGACGTGGCTACACCTTC
TRBV5-5	TRBJ1-1	few	NA	CASTPVLQGNTEAFF	TGTGCCAGCACTCCCGTCCTCCAGGGTAACACTGAAGCTTTCTTT
TRBV6-2/TRBV6-3	TRBJ2-7	many	NA	CASRQGSARTYEQYF	TGTGCCAGCAGACAAGGTTCCGCTAGAACCTACGAGCAGTACTTC
TRBV5-1	TRBJ2-7	many	TRBD2	CASSPGGTTYEQYF	TGCGCCAGCAGCCCGGGAGGGACTACCTACGAGCAGTACTTC
TRBV5-5	TRBJ2-1	many	TRBD2	CASRPASGSSYNEQFF	TGTGCCAGCAGGCCCGCTAGCGGGAGCTCCTACAATGAGCAGTTCTTC
TRBV13	TRBJ2-3	NA	NA	CASSGTGRTQYF	TGTGCCAGCAGCGGTACAGGGCGTACGCAGTATTTT